The clone carrying this T cell receptor (beta chain) was picked up a small number of times. No antigen is known for it. This entry belongs to a study of shared clonotypes between healthy human individuals. Some clones are missing from TCRdb's copy, which holds only in-frame ones; the method was immunoSEQ multiplex PCR. The sample carries about 680,000 clones, around 92% recorded once. V was cut by 0 bases and J by 3 bases, with 9 bases left in between. Germline CDR1 is SEHNR and CDR2 is FQNEAQ (reference sequence). CDR3 length: 15 amino acids. Naive CD8 cells comprised CD45RO-negative, CCR7-positively selected cells, excluding terminally differentiated effector memory CD45RA+ cells. Only Caucasian adults living in Nashville, Tennessee served as donors. Study-level points and caveats: Investigators expected sequencing depth to affect clonotype sharing among donors.

Specimen: naive CD8+ T cells sorted from blood. The genes are TRBV7-9 and TRBJ1-5, with D perhaps TRBD1 (5 bases). This TCR came from a man aged 25-40 years in good health. The CDR3 region is CASSLAGEVNQPQHF. The CDR3 DNA follows: TGTGCCAGCAGCTTAGCGGGGGAGGTCAATCAGCCCCAGCATTTT.